The sequence of this T cell receptor beta chain was determined in a study of T cells in Graves' hyperthyroidism and ophthalmopathy. Turning to the study itself: Peripheral blood samples were taken at initial diagnosis, prior to any treatment.

This clonotype was seen a handful of times. Hyperthyroidism, newly diagnosed and lasting under 2 months, affected patients aged 18 to 65. Uncontrolled infection, other autoimmune disease, pregnancy and lactation each barred patients from inclusion. The diagnostic basis comprised clinical symptoms, serum thyroxine and TRAb, thyroid ultrasound and orbital computed tomography. RNA transcripts provided the source from which TCR beta CDR3 regions were amplified. First-round RT-PCR targeting the TCR CDR3 was performed with the HTBI primer set. Each CDR3 protein gets one entry after TCRdb re-called the multiplex PCR reads with MiXCR. The sample has about 400,000 distinct CDR3 sequences; 14% to 15% are singletons. This TCR came from a woman in her 30s with Graves' hyperthyroidism. Input material: blood.

The CDR3 region has the DNA TGTGCCAGCAGCCAAGAACCCGGGACCGCGAACACCGGGGAGCTGTTTTTT. This encodes CASSQEPGTANTGELFF. The chain links TRBV3-1 to TRBJ2-2; D possibly uses TRBD1 or TRBD2 (5 bases each). Trimming removed 0 bases from V and 0 bases from J, with 11 bases in between. CDR1 and CDR2 (germline): LGHDT, YNNKEL (reference sequence). The CDR3 spans 17 residues.